The present entry profiles one T cell receptor beta chain with its context. Its target is not known. Clones were read by immunoSEQ multiplex PCR, and TCRdb kept only the in-frame ones, dropping some. The sample records over 8,500 clones, 86% being singletons. This record comes from a study of T cell clonotyping in hematopoietic cell transplantation. Study observations and caveats: Without cell sorting, CD4 versus CD8 contributions remain unresolved. Few recipient clonotypes overlapped donors; over 95% were de novo at given depth. Recipient TCR diversity dropped after transplant; expanded clonotypes rose from day 30 to 180.

The germline CDR1 and CDR2 sequences are SGHTA and FQGTGA. This CDR3 contains 12 residues. V dropped 4 bases and J dropped 8 bases, with 11 bases sitting between them. Recipient blood drawn about 28 days pretransplant and days 30, 100, 180 after. The clonotype originates from a human patient who had an allogeneic stem cell transplant, so the T cells may come from the graft donor. The donor label of this sample is uncertain. Some clones in this sample may be carry-over from other donors' samples. This specimen was PBMCs, taken 180 days after allogeneic stem cell transplant. J is TRBJ1-2 and V is TRBV7-3, with a possible D match to TRBD1 (5 bases). The CDR3 sequence: CASSSGSPGYTF. CDR3 sequence (DNA): TGTGCCAGCAGCTCAGGGAGTCCCGGCTACACCTTC.